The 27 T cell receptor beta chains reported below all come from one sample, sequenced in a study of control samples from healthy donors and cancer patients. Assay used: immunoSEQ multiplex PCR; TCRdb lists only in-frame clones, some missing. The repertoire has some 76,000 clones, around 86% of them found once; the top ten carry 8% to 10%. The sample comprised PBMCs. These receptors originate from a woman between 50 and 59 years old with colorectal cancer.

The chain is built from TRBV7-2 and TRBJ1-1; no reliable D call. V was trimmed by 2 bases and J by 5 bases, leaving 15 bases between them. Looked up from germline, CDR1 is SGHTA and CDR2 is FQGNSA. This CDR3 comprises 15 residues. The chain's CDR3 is CASSLSPGGNTEAFF. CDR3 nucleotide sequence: TGTGCCAGCAGCTTAAGCCCGGGCGGAAATACTGAAGCTTTCTTT.

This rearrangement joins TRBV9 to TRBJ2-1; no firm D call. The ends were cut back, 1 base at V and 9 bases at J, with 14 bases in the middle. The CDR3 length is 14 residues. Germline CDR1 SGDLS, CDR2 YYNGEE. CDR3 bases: TGTGCCAGCAGCGTATTGGGAAGGTCAGGTGAGCAGTTCTTC. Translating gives CASSVLGRSGEQFF.

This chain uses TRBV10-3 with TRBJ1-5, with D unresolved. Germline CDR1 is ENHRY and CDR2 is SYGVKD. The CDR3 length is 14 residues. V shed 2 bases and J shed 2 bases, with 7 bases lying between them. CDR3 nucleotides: TGTGCCATCAGTGAGGATACAGGCAATCAGCCCCAGCATTTT. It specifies CAISEDTGNQPQHF.

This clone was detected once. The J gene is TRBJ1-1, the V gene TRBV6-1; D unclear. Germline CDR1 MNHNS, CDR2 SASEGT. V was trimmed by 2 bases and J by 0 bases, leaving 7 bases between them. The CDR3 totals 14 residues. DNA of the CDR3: TGTGCCAGCAGTGAACAGCCCATGAACACTGAAGCTTTCTTT. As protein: CASSEQPMNTEAFF.

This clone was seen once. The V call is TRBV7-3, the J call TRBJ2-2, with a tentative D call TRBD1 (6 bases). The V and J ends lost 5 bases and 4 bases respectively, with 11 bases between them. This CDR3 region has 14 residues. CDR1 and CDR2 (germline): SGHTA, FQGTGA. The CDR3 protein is CASSPDRFTGELFF. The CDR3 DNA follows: TGTGCCAGCAGCCCGGACAGATTCACCGGGGAGCTGTTTTTT.

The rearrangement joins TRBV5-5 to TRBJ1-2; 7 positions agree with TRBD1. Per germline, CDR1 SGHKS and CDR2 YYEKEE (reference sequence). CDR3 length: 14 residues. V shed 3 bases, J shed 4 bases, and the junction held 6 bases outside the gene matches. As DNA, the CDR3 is TGTGCCAGCAGCTCAGGACAGGCAATCTATGGCTACACCTTC. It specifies CASSSGQAIYGYTF.

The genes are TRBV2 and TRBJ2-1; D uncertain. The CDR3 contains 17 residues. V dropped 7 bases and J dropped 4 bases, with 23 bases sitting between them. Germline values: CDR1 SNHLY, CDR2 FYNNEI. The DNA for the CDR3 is TGTGCCAGCACATCCCGACAAAACAGAGTTGAGTACAATGAGCAGTTCTTC. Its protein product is CASTSRQNRVEYNEQFF.

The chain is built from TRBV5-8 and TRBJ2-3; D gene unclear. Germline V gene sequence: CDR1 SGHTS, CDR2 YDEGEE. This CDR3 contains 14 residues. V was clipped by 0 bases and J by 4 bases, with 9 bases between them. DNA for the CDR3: TGTGCCAGCAGCTTGGGCGTGGCTTCAGATACGCAGTATTTT. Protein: CASSLGVASDTQYF.

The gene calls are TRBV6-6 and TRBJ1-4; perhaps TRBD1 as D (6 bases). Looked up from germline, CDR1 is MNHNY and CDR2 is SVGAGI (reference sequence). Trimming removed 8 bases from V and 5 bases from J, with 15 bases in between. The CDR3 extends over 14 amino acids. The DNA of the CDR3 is TGTGCCAGCGCCGAGGGGGGTTTCAATGAAAAACTGTTTTTT. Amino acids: CASAEGGFNEKLFF.

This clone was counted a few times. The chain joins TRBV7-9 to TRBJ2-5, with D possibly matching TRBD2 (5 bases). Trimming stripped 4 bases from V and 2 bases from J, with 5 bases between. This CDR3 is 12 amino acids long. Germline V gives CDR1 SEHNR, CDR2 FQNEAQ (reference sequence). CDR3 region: CASSWEQETQYF. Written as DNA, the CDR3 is TGTGCCAGCAGCTGGGAGCAAGAGACCCAGTACTTC.

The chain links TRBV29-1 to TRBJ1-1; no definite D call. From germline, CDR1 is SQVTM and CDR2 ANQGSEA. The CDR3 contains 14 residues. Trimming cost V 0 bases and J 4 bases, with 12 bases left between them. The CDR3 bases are TGCAGCGTTGAAGATATCGGGGAGGGCACTGAAGCTTTCTTT. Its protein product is CSVEDIGEGTEAFF.

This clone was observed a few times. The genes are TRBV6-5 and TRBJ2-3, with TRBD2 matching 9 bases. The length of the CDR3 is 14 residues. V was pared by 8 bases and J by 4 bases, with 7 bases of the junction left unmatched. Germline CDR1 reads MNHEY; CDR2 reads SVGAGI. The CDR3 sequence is CASALAGYADTQYF. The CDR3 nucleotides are TGTGCCAGCGCTCTAGCGGGGTACGCAGATACGCAGTATTTT.

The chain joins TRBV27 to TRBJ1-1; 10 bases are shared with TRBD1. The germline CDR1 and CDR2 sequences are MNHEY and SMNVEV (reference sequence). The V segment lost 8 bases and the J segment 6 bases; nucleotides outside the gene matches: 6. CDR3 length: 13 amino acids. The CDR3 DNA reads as TGTGCCAGCCGGACAGGGGGGGTGTCTGAAGCTTTCTTT. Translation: CASRTGGVSEAFF.

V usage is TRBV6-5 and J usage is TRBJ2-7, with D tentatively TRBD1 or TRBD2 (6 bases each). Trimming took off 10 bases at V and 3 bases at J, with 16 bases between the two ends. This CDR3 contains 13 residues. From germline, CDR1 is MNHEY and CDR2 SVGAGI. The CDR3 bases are TGTGCCACTCAAAGGGGGGCAGGCTACGAGCAGTACGTC. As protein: CATQRGAGYEQYV.

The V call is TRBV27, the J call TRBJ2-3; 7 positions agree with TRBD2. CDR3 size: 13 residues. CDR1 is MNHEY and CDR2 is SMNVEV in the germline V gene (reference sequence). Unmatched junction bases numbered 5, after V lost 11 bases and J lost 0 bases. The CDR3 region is CACRRGSTDTQYF. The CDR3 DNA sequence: TGTGCCTGCCGGCGGGGGAGCACAGATACGCAGTATTTT.

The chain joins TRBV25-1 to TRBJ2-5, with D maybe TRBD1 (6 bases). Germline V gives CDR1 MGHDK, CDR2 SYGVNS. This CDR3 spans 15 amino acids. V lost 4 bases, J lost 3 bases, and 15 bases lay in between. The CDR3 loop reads CASSGAGAGKETQYF. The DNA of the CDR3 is TGTGCCAGCAGTGGGGCAGGGGCCGGAAAAGAGACCCAGTACTTC.

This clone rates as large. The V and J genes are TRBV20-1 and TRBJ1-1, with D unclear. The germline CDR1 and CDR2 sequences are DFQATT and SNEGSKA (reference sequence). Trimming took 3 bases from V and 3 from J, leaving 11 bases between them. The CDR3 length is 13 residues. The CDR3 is CSASGGEHTEAFF. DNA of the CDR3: TGCAGTGCTAGTGGCGGGGAGCACACTGAAGCTTTCTTT.

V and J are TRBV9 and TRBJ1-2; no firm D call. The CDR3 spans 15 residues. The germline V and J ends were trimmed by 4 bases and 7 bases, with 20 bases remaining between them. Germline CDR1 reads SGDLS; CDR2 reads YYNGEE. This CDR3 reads CASSPHLEGAGGYTF. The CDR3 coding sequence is TGTGCCAGCAGCCCTCACTTGGAGGGTGCCGGTGGCTACACCTTC.

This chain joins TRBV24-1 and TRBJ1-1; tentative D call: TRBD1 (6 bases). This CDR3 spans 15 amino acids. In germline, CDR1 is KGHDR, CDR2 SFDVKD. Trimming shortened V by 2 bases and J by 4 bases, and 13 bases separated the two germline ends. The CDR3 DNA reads TGTGCCACCAGTGATTCTACACAGGGTGGCACTGAAGCTTTCTTT. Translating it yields CATSDSTQGGTEAFF.

CDR3: CATSRDTRINEKLFF. CDR3 DNA sequence: TGTGCCACCAGCAGAGATACCAGGATTAATGAAAAACTGTTTTTT. The V gene is TRBV15, the J gene TRBJ1-4, with D uncertain. Between the trimmed V and J ends, which lost 0 bases and 4 bases, there was a span of 9 bases. The length of the CDR3 is 15 residues. The germline V gene encodes CDR1 LNHNV and CDR2 YYDKDF (reference sequence).

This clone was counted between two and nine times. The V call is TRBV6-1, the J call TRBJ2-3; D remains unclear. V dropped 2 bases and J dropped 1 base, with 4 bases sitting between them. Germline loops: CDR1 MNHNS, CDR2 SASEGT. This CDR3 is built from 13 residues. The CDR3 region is CASSEQGTDTQYF. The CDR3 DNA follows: TGTGCCAGCAGTGAACAGGGCACAGATACGCAGTATTTT.

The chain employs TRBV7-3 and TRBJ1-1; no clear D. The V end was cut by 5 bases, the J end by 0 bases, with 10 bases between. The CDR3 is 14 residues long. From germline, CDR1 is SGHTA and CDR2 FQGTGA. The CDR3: CASSLNGLNTEAFF. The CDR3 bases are TGTGCCAGCAGCCTAAATGGACTGAACACTGAAGCTTTCTTT.

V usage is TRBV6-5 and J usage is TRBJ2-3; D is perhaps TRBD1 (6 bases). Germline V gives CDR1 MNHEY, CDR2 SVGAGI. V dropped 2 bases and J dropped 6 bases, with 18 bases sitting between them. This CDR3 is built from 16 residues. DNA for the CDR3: TGTGCCAGCAGTTACACAGGGACGGGGACCATGGATACGCAGTATTTT. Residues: CASSYTGTGTMDTQYF.

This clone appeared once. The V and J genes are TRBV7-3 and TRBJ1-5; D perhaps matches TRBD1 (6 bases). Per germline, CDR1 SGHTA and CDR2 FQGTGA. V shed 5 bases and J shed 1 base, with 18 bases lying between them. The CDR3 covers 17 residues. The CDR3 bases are TGTGCCAGCAGCCGAGTTACCCCAGGGGAAAGCAATCAGCCCCAGCATTTT. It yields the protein CASSRVTPGESNQPQHF.

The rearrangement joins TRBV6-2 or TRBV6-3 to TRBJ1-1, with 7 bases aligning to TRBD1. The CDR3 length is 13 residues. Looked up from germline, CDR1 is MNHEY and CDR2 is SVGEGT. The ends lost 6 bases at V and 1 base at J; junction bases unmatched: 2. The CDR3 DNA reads TGTGCCAGCAGATACAGGGGGAACACTGAAGCTTTCTTT. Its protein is CASRYRGNTEAFF.

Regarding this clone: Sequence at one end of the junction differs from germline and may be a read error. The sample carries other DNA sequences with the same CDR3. The CDR3: CASSDGDHTHTQYF. CDR3 bases: TGTGCCAGCAGTGATGGGGACCACACACATACGCAGTATTTT. The V call is TRBV6-1, the J call TRBJ2-3; D assignment may be TRBD1 or TRBD2 (5 bases each). The CDR3 runs 14 residues. Per the germline V gene, CDR1 is MNHNS and CDR2 is SASEGT.

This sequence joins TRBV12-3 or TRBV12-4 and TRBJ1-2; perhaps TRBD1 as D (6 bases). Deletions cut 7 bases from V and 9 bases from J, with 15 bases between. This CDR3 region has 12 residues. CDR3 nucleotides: TGTGCCAGCACCATGGGGCAGGGGCGCTACACCTTC. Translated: CASTMGQGRYTF.